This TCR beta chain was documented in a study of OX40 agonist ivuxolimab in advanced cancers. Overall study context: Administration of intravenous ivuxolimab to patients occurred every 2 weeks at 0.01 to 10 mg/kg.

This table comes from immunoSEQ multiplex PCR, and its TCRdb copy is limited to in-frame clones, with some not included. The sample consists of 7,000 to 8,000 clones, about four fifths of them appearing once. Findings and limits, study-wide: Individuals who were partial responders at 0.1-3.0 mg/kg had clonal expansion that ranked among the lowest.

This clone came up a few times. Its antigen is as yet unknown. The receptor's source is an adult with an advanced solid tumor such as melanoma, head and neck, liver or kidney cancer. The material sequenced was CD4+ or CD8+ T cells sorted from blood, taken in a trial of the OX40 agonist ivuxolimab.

The CDR3 here is CASSSPGEAKNIQYF. In DNA, the CDR3 is TGTGCCAGCAGTTCACCGGGGGAAGCCAAAAACATTCAGTACTTC. V is TRBV28 and J is TRBJ2-4; weak D call: TRBD2 (6 bases). Germline loops: CDR1 MDHEN, CDR2 SYDVKM. V dropped 4 bases and J dropped 0 bases, with 10 bases sitting between them. This CDR3 comprises 15 residues.